A single sample is the source of the 12 T cell receptor beta chains below, sequenced in a study of cytomegalovirus exposure and HLA in healthy donors. The PCR was carried out with 60 Vbeta primers and 13 Jbeta primers. The repertoire was sequenced with immunoSEQ multiplex PCR; TCRdb's copy has only in-frame clones and lacks some. The sample lists 180,000 or so clones, 79% occurring once. The sequencing input was PBMCs. The receptors here all came from a woman between 50 and 59 years old in good health and CMV-seronegative.

The genes are TRBV28 and TRBJ1-5, with D perhaps TRBD1 (6 bases). The germline V gene has CDR1 MDHEN and CDR2 SYDVKM. V was clipped by 7 bases and J by 5 bases, with 24 bases between them. CDR3 length: 17 amino acids. CDR3 nucleotides: TGTGCCAGCAACCTACCCCGTGCGGGGGGCAAGGATCAGCCCCAGCATTTT. This encodes CASNLPRAGGKDQPQHF.

This clone has only one observation. The V call is TRBV29-1, the J call TRBJ1-3, with D tentatively TRBD1 (5 bases). Germline loops: CDR1 SQVTM, CDR2 ANQGSEA. The CDR3 is 12 amino acids. Trimming took 7 bases from V and 1 from J, leaving 8 bases between them. The CDR3 loop reads CSATGSGNTIYF. CDR3 coding DNA: TGCAGCGCCACAGGATCTGGAAACACCATATATTTT.

The chain recombines TRBV5-5 with TRBJ2-5; 10 nucleotides line up with TRBD1. The CDR3 sequence is 15 residues long. Germline lookup yields CDR1 SGHKS and CDR2 YYEKEE (reference sequence). J was trimmed by 4 bases and V by 0 bases; bases with no gene match: 3. This chain's CDR3 is CASSLGQGAGETQYF. Here the CDR3 DNA reads TGTGCCAGCAGCTTGGGACAGGGGGCCGGAGAGACCCAGTACTTC.

The chain employs TRBV15 and TRBJ2-1, with TRBD2 matching over 8 bases. Looked up from germline, CDR1 is LNHNV and CDR2 is YYDKDF (reference sequence). The CDR3 has 16 amino acids. V shed 0 bases, J shed 8 bases, and the junction held 9 bases outside the gene matches. CDR3 in amino acids: CATSRDPVLAGDEQFF. CDR3 DNA: TGTGCCACCAGCAGAGATCCGGTCCTAGCGGGCGATGAGCAGTTCTTC. The full variable domain, completed using reference TRBV15 and TRBJ2-1, is DAMVIQNPRYQVTQFGKPVTLSCSQTLNHNVMYWYQQKSSQAPKLLFHYYDKDFNNEADTPDNFQSRRPNTSFCFLDIRSPGLGDTAMYLCATSRDPVLAGDEQFFGPGTRLTVL.

J is TRBJ1-2 and V is TRBV19; D possibly corresponds to TRBD1 (5 bases). Per the germline V gene, CDR1 is LNHDA and CDR2 is SQIVND (reference sequence). V shed 3 bases and J shed 2 bases, with 7 bases lying between them. The CDR3 covers 13 residues. This CDR3 reads CASSIPGNYGYTF. Here the CDR3 DNA reads TGTGCCAGTAGTATTCCAGGGAACTATGGCTACACCTTC.

A remark on this clone: An end of the junction differs from the germline gene, which may be a read error. CDR3 loop: CSSSLLQGALTF. As DNA, the CDR3 is TGTTCCAGCAGCTTGCTACAGGGGGCCCTCACCTTC. This chain links TRBV7-9 with TRBJ1-2, with 9 positions matching TRBD1. CDR1 is SEHNR, CDR2 FQNEAQ, per germline (reference sequence). This CDR3 region has 12 residues.

The rearrangement joins TRBV27 to TRBJ1-6; 7 bases align to TRBD1. The V and J ends lost 6 bases and 14 bases, in that order; junction bases with no gene match: 13. CDR1 is MNHEY and CDR2 is SMNVEV in the germline V gene (reference sequence). This CDR3 contains 14 residues. This CDR3 reads CASRKGTAAWALHF. CDR3 coding DNA: TGTGCCAGCAGGAAAGGGACAGCGGCCTGGGCCCTCCACTTT.

V gene TRBV4-3 combines with J gene TRBJ1-2, with 7 nucleotides matching TRBD1. V gave up 4 bases and J gave up 4 bases; unmatched junction bases: 6. Germline-derived CDR1 and CDR2 are LGHNA and YSLEER. This CDR3 comprises 14 residues. In DNA form, the CDR3 reads TGCGCCAGCAGCCGCACTACAGGGGTCTATGGCTACACCTTC. Translated: CASSRTTGVYGYTF.

The chain joins TRBV28 to TRBJ1-5; 10 nucleotides line up with TRBD1. CDR3 length equals 15 residues. Per germline, CDR1 MDHEN and CDR2 SYDVKM. The J segment lost 8 bases and the V segment lost 2 bases, leaving 6 bases of the junction unmatched. Here the CDR3 reads CASSLPGQGVEPQHF. For the CDR3, the DNA is TGTGCCAGCAGTTTACCCGGACAGGGGGTCGAGCCCCAGCATTTT.

This clone was picked up a small number of times. The chain links TRBV11-2 to TRBJ1-2, with 8 bases aligning to TRBD1. V shed 0 bases, J shed 5 bases, and the junction held 5 bases outside the gene matches. The germline CDR1 and CDR2 sequences are SGHAT and FQNNGV. This CDR3 is 15 amino acids long. DNA for the CDR3: TGTGCCAGCAGCTTAGAAGGGACAGGCCCTTATGGCTACACCTTC. The encoded protein is CASSLEGTGPYGYTF.

The rearrangement joins TRBV4-3 to TRBJ2-1; TRBD2 agrees at 8 bases. The germline V gene has CDR1 LGHNA and CDR2 YSLEER. Unmatched junction bases numbered 4, after V lost 0 bases and J lost 3 bases. The CDR3 is 16 residues long. CDR3 in amino acids: CASSQDETSGYNEQFF. As DNA, the CDR3 is TGCGCCAGCAGCCAAGATGAAACTAGCGGCTACAATGAGCAGTTCTTC.

This chain connects TRBV18 to TRBJ2-5; D is unresolved. V was clipped by 5 bases and J by 2 bases, with 3 bases between them. Germline V gene data show CDR1 as KGHSH and CDR2 as LQKENI. This CDR3 is built from 11 residues. This chain's CDR3 is CASSSQETQYF. CDR3 nucleotides: TGTGCCAGCTCATCTCAAGAGACCCAGTACTTC. The entire variable domain, with the rest obtained from reference TRBV18 and TRBJ2-5, is as follows: NAGVMQNPRHLVRRRGQEARLRCSPMKGHSHVYWYRQLPEEGLKFMVYLQKENIIDESGMPKERFSAEFPKEGPSILRIQQVVRGDSAAYFCASSSQETQYFGPGTRLLVL.